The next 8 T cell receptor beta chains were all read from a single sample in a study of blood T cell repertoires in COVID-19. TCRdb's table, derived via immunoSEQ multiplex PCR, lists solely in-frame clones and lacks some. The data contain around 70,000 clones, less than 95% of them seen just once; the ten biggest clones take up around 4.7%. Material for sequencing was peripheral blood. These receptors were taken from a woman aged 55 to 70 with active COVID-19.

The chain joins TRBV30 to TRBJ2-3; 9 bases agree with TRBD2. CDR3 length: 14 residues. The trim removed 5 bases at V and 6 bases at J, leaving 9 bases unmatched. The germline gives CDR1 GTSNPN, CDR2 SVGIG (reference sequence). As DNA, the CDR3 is TGTGCCTGGGAAGCGGGACTAGCCGGCGATACGCAGTATTTT. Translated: CAWEAGLAGDTQYF.

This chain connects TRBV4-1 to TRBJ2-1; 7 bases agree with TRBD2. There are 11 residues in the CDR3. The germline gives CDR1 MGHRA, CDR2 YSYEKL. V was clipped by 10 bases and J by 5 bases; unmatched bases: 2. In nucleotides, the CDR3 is TGCGCCACCGCGGGGGACAATGAGCAGTTCTTC. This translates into CATAGDNEQFF.

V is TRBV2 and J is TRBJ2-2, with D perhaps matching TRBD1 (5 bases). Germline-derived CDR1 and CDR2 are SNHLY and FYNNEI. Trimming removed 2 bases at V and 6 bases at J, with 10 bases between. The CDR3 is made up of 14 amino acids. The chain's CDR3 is CASSELGPAGELFF. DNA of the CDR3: TGTGCCAGCAGTGAATTGGGGCCCGCCGGGGAGCTGTTTTTT.

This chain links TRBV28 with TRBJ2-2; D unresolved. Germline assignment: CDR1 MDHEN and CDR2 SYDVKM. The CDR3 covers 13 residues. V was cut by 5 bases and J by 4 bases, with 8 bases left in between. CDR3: CASSSAVTGELFF. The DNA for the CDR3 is TGTGCCAGCAGTAGCGCGGTCACCGGGGAGCTGTTTTTT.

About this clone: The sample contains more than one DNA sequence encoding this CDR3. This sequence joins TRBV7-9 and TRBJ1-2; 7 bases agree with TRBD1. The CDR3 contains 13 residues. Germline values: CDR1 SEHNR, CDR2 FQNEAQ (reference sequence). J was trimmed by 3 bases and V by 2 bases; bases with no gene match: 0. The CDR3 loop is CASSLTGDYGYTF. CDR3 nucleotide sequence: TGTGCCAGCAGCTTAACAGGGGACTATGGCTACACCTTC.

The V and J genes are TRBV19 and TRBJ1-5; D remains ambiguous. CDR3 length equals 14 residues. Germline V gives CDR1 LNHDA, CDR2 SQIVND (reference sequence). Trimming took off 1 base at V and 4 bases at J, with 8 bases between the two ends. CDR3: CASSIVRNNQPQHF. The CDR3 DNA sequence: TGTGCCAGTAGTATAGTCAGGAATAATCAGCCCCAGCATTTT.

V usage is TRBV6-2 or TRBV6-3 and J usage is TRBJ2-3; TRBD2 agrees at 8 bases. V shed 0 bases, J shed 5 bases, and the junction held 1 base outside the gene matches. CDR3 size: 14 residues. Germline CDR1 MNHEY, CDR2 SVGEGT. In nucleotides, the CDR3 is TGTGCCAGCAGTTACTCGCTAGCGGGAGATACGCAGTATTTT. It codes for CASSYSLAGDTQYF.

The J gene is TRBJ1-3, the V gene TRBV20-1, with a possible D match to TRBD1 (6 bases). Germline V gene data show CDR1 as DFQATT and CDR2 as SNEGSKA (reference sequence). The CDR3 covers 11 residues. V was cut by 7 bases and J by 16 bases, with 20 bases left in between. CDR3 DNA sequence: TGCAGTGTTAACATCAAGGGGGTATTGTATTTT. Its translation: CSVNIKGVLYF.